This entry lists 5 T cell receptor beta chains sequenced from one sample in a study of Ad26.COV2.S vaccination and SARS-CoV-2 variants. Clones were read by immunoSEQ multiplex PCR, and TCRdb kept only the in-frame ones, dropping some. The sample holds about 280,000 clones, roughly 86% seen once. The treatment denotes: over 15 received Ad26.COV2.S at low or high dose, single or two shots; about 5 received placebo; per-sample allocation not given. Samples analyzed were those drawn on day 63 after the first vaccine or placebo injection. The source was peripheral blood, collected in a trial of Ad26.COV2.S vaccine versus placebo. These receptors were taken from a person between 18 and 65 years old who received the Ad26.COV2.S COVID-19 vaccine or a placebo.

J is TRBJ1-2 and V is TRBV4-2; D possibly corresponds to TRBD1 (5 bases). The CDR3 extends over 15 amino acids. Germline CDR1 reads LGHNA; CDR2 reads YNFKEQ. The V end lost 0 bases, the J end lost 4 bases, and 12 bases lay between the germline ends. The CDR3 spells CASSQDRDGLYGYTF. The DNA for the CDR3 is TGTGCCAGCAGCCAAGATCGGGACGGCCTCTATGGCTACACCTTC.

The genes are TRBV18 and TRBJ1-1; TRBD1 might be the D (5 bases). The CDR3 totals 12 residues. The germline V and J ends were trimmed by 3 bases and 12 bases, with 14 bases remaining between them. Germline V gene lookup returns CDR1 KGHSH and CDR2 LQKENI. CDR3 region: CASSPGGVKSFF. CDR3 bases: TGTGCCAGCTCACCCGGGGGGGTGAAATCTTTCTTT.

The rearrangement links TRBV5-1 to TRBJ1-3; D might be TRBD1 (6 bases). Trimming removed 5 bases at V and 4 bases at J, with 10 bases between. CDR1 is SGHRS and CDR2 is YFSETQ in the germline V gene. The CDR3 spans 13 residues. Written as DNA, the CDR3 is TGCGCCAGCAGTAGGGGGGAAGGAAACACCATATATTTT. Protein: CASSRGEGNTIYF.

The CDR3 loop reads CASSDWGTASNQPQHF. For the CDR3, the DNA is TGTGCCAGCAGTGATTGGGGGACAGCGAGCAATCAGCCCCAGCATTTT. The chain employs TRBV6-1 and TRBJ1-5, with 7 nucleotides matching TRBD1. CDR3 length equals 16 residues. From germline, CDR1 is MNHNS and CDR2 SASEGT. Trimming took 3 bases from V and 1 from J; bases not matched to a gene: 6.

This sequence joins TRBV5-1 and TRBJ1-1, with 7 bases matching TRBD1. V shed 4 bases, J shed 6 bases, and the junction held 9 bases outside the gene matches. Germline V gives CDR1 SGHRS, CDR2 YFSETQ. The CDR3 loop spans 14 amino acids. The CDR3 DNA reads as TGCGCCAGCAGCCTAGAAAACAGGGGCGCTGAAGCTTTCTTT. The encoded protein is CASSLENRGAEAFF.